This T cell receptor (beta chain) was recovered during a study of blood T cell repertoires in COVID-19. Looking at the study overall: The samples span acute and convalescent COVID-19 from the United States, Italy and Spain. The cDNA or gDNA used as material had been derived from T cells, B-cell-depleted T cells, or PBMCs.

Original handling: Reference gene primers were amplified, and this amplification served to estimate nucleated cell counts. Method: immunoSEQ multiplex PCR; TCRdb's copy keeps in-frame clones and lacks some. That table gives V, J and clone size, and the DNA gave D and trimming. The table lists around 260,000 clones, around nine tenths of them singletons. The Seattle patients, enrolled during active infection, were followed longitudinally. V was cut by 0 bases and J by 0 bases, with 9 bases left in between. This CDR3 comprises 15 residues. The germline V gene has CDR1 GTSNPN and CDR2 SVGIG (reference sequence).

The sequencing sample was made of peripheral blood. This receptor was identified in a woman aged 55-69 years with COVID-19, enrolled during active disease. This chain links TRBV30 with TRBJ1-5, with D unresolved. The CDR3 sequence is CAWSVRTYSNQPQHF. The CDR3 bases are TGTGCCTGGAGTGTACGTACTTATAGCAATCAGCCCCAGCATTTT.